This record concerns one T cell receptor (beta chain) sequence. V lost 5 bases to trimming and J lost 8 bases; unmatched junction nucleotides: 8. The CDR3 totals 12 residues. Germline V gene data show CDR1 as GTSNPN and CDR2 as SVGIG (reference sequence). This entry belongs to a study of technical replicates of blood from a few donors. TCRdb keeps only in-frame clones here, not all; method: immunoSEQ multiplex PCR. The table has 50,000 to 70,000 clones, 75% to 90% seen once. The chain links TRBV30 to TRBJ1-2; 7 nucleotides align to TRBD1. The sequence derives from a human donor in good health. Some clones in this sample may be carry-over from other donors' samples. Sequencing was done on a sample of PBMCs. CDR3 in DNA: TGTGCCTGGGAACAGGGGATGGGAGGCTACACCTTC. This gives the protein CAWEQGMGGYTF.